A selection of T cell receptor beta chains follows, all from one sample in a study of blood T cell repertoires in COVID-19. Generated by immunoSEQ multiplex PCR, the TCRdb table keeps only in-frame clones and is missing some. The repertoire holds 200,000 to 300,000 clones, about 87% seen once, with approximately 3.7% in the top ten. Sequenced: peripheral blood. Receptor source: a man between 60 and 70 years old who had recovered from COVID-19. Both conserved end residues are part of each CDR3. A D gene is named only where the DNA matches it firmly.

D	J	V	CDR3	DNA
TRBD1	TRBJ2-1	TRBV5-4	CASSTQETGTAFGNEQFF	TGTGCCAGCAGCACCCAAGAGACCGGGACAGCTTTTGGCAATGAGCAGTTCTTC
-	TRBJ1-5	TRBV10-2	CASGELSNQPQHF	TGCGCCAGCGGTGAACTCAGCAATCAGCCCCAGCATTTT
TRBD2	TRBJ2-1	TRBV9	CASSVELAVTYNEQFF	TGTGCCAGCAGCGTAGAACTAGCGGTCACCTACAATGAGCAGTTCTTC
-	TRBJ1-6	TRBV4-2	CASSQEAGSPALHF	TGTGCCAGCAGCCAAGAAGCAGGTTCCCCGGCCCTCCACTTT
TRBD1	TRBJ2-3	TRBV27	CASSWTGGKTQYF	TGTGCCAGCAGCTGGACAGGGGGCAAGACGCAGTATTTT
-	TRBJ2-3	TRBV30	CAWKPGGAADTQYF	TGTGCCTGGAAGCCCGGCGGGGCTGCAGATACGCAGTATTTT
-	TRBJ2-6	TRBV19	CASTDGPTETNVLTF	TGTGCCAGTACCGACGGCCCAACGGAGACCAACGTCCTGACTTTC
TRBD1	TRBJ2-1	TRBV4-1	CASSQVVGTGGWNEQFF	TGCGCCAGCAGCCAAGTGGTCGGGACAGGGGGCTGGAATGAGCAGTTCTTC
-	TRBJ1-2	TRBV5-6	CASNLGRANYGYTF	TGTGCCAGCAACTTAGGGAGGGCTAACTATGGCTACACCTTC
-	TRBJ1-5	TRBV6-2/TRBV6-3	CASSHGGGVDNQPQHF	TGTGCCAGCAGCCACGGGGGGGGTGTCGACAATCAGCCCCAGCATTTT
TRBD1	TRBJ1-6	TRBV9	CASSQGQAESPLHF	TGTGCCAGCAGCCAAGGACAGGCAGAGTCACCCCTCCACTTT
TRBD1	TRBJ1-4	TRBV6-5	CASSYSTGTNEKLFF	TGTGCCAGCAGTTACTCGACAGGGACTAATGAAAAACTGTTTTTT
-	TRBJ2-2	TRBV11-2	CASSLGVRGTGELFF	TGTGCCAGCAGCTTAGGCGTCAGGGGCACCGGGGAGCTGTTTTTT
TRBD2	TRBJ2-3	TRBV3-1/TRBV3-2	CASSPGTSGTRITDTQYF	TGTGCCAGCAGCCCCGGGACTAGCGGGACTAGAATCACAGATACGCAGTATTTT
TRBD2	TRBJ2-3	TRBV6-5	CASSRGGGADTQYF	TGTGCCAGCAGCCGGGGGGGCGGGGCAGATACGCAGTATTTT